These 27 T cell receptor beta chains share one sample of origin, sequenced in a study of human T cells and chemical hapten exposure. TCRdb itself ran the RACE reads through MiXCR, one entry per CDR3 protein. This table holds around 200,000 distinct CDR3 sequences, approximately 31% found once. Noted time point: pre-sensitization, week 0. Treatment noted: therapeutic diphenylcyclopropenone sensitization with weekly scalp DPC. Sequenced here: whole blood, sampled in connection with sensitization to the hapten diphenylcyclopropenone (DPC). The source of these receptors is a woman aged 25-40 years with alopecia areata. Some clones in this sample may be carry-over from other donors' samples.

The CDR3 spells CASSSPQGSGVSTDTQYF. CDR3 sequence (DNA): TGTGCCAGCAGTTCCCCCCAAGGTAGCGGGGTTAGCACAGATACGCAGTATTTT. V gene TRBV28 combines with J gene TRBJ2-3, with 8 bases fitting TRBD2. CDR3 length: 18 amino acids. CDR1 is MDHEN, CDR2 SYDVKM, per germline. V lost 4 bases to trimming and J lost 0 bases; unmatched junction nucleotides: 12.

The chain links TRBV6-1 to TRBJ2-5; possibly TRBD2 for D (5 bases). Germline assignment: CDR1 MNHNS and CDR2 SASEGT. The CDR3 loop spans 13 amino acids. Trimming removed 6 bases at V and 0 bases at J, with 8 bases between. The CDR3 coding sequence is TGTGCCAGCAGGCGGGTAAACCAAGAGACCCAGTACTTC. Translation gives CASRRVNQETQYF.

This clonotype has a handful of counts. The DNA for the CDR3 is TGTGCCAGCAGCCCTACAGAATCCTACGAGCAGTACTTC. It is translated as CASSPTESYEQYF. V and J are TRBV3-1 and TRBJ2-7; D unresolved. CDR3 length: 13 amino acids. V was cut by 4 bases and J by 1 base, with 8 bases left in between. The V gene's germline CDR1 is LGHDT and CDR2 YNNKEL (reference sequence).

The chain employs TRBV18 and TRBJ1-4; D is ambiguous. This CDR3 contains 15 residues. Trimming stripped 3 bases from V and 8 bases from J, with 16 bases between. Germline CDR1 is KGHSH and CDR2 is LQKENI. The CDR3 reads CASSPLPGTGEKLFF. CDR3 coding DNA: TGTGCCAGCTCACCCCTCCCGGGCACCGGCGAAAAACTGTTTTTT.

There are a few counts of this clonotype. For the CDR3, the DNA is TGTGCCAGCAGCCCCGGACTCCGCGAGGAGCAGTTCTTC. Translating it yields CASSPGLREEQFF. The V call is TRBV7-2, the J call TRBJ2-1, with TRBD2 as a possible D gene (5 bases). Germline CDR1 SGHTA, CDR2 FQGNSA. V was cut by 5 bases and J by 10 bases, with 15 bases left in between. This CDR3 comprises 13 residues.

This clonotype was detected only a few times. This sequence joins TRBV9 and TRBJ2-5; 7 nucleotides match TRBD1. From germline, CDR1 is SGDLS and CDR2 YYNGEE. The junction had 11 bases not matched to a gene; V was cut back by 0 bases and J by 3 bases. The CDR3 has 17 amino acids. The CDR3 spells CASSVGFSWGQKETQYF. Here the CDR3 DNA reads TGTGCCAGCAGCGTAGGATTCTCTTGGGGACAGAAAGAGACCCAGTACTTC.

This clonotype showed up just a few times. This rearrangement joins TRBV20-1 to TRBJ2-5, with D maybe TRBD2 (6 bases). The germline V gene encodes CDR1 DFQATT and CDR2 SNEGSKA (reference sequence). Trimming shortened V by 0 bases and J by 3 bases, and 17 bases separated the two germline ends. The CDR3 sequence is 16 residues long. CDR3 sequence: CSARDSRGASEETQYF. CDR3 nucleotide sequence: TGCAGTGCTAGAGATTCCCGCGGGGCTAGCGAAGAGACCCAGTACTTC.

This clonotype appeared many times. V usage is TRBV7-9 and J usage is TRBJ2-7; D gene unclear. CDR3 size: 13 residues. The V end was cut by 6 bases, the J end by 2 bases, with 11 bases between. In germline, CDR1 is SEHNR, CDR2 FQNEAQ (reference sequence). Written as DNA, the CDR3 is TGTGCCAGCAGTTTGGACGGCCCCTACGAGCAGTACTTC. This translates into CASSLDGPYEQYF. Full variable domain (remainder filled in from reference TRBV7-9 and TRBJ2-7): DTGVSQNPRHKITKRGQNVTFRCDPISEHNRLYWYRQTLGQGPEFLTYFQNEAQLEKSRLLSDRFSAERPKGSFSTLEIQRTEQGDSAMYLCASSLDGPYEQYFGPGTRLTVT.

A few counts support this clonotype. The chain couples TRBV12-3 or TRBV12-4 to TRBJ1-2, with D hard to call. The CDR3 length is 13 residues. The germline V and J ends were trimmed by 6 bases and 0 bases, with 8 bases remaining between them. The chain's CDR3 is CASSNRANYGYTF. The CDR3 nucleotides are TGTGCCAGCAGCAACAGAGCTAACTATGGCTACACCTTC.

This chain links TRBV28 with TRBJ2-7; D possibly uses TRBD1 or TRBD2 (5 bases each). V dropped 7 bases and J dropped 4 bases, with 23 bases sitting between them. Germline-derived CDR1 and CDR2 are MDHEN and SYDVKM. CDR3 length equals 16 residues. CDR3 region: CASTSFLGRHPYEQYF. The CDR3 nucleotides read TGTGCCAGCACGTCCTTCTTGGGACGACACCCTTACGAGCAGTACTTC. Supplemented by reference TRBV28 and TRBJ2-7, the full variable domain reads DVKVTQSSRYLVKRTGEKVFLECVQDMDHENMFWYRQDPGLGLRLIYFSYDVKMKEKGDIPEGYSVSREKKERFSLILESASTNQTSMYLCASTSFLGRHPYEQYFGPGTRLTVT.

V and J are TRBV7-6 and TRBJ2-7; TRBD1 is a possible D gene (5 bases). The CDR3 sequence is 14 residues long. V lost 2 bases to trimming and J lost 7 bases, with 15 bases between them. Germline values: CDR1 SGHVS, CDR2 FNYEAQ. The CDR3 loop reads CASSLQGQLREQYF. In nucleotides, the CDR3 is TGTGCCAGCAGCTTACAGGGCCAACTGAGGGAGCAGTACTTC.

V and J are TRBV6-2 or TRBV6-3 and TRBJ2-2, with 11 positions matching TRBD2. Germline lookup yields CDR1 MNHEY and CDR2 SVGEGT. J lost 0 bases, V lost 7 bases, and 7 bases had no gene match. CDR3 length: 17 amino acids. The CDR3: CASTSTSGDPNTGELFF. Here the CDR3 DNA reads TGTGCCAGCACCTCGACTAGCGGGGATCCGAACACCGGGGAGCTGTTTTTT.

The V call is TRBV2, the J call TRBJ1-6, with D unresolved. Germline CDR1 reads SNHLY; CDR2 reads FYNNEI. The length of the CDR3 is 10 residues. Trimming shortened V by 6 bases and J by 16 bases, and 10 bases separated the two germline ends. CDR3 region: CASSVGELHF. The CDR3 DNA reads TGTGCCAGCAGCGTCGGGGAACTCCACTTT.

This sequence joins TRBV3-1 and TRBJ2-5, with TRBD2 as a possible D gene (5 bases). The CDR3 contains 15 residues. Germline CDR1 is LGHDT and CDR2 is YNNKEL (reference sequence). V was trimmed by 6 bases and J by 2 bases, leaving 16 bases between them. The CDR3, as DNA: TGTGCCAGCAGTTACGGGGTCGGGGAGCAAGAGACCCAGTACTTC. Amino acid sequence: CASSYGVGEQETQYF.

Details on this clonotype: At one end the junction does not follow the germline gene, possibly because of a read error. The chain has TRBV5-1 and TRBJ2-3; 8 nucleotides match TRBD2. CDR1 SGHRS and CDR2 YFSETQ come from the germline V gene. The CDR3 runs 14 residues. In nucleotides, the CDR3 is TGCGCCAGCAGCATGTCTAACGGGGCGGGAGGTTATGAATTT. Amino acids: CASSMSNGAGGYEF.

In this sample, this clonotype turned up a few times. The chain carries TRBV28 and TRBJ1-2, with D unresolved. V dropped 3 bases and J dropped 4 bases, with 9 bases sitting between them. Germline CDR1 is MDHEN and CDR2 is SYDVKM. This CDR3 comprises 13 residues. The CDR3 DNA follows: TGTGCCAGCAGTTTGGGCAGTACCTATGGCTACACCTTC. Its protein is CASSLGSTYGYTF.

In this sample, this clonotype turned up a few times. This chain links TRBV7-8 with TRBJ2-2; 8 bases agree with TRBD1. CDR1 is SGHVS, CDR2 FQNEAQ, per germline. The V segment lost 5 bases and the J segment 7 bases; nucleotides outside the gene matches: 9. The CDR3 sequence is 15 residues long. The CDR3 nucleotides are TGTGCCAGCAGCCCCCGGGACAGGACGATCGGGGAGCTGTTTTTT. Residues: CASSPRDRTIGELFF.

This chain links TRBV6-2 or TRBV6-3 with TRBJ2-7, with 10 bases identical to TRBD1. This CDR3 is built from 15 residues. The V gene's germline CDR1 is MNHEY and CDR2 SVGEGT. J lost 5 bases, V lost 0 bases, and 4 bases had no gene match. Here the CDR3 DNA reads TGTGCCAGCAGTTACTCCGGGACAGGGGTCCACGAGCAGTACTTC. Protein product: CASSYSGTGVHEQYF.

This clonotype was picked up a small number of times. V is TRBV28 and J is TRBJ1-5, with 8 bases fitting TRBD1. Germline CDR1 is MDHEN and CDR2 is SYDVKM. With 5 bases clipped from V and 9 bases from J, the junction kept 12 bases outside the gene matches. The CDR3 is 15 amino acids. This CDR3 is CASSISGTGDWPQHF. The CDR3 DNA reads TGTGCCAGCAGTATATCCGGGACAGGAGACTGGCCCCAGCATTTT. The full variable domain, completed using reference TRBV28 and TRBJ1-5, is DVKVTQSSRYLVKRTGEKVFLECVQDMDHENMFWYRQDPGLGLRLIYFSYDVKMKEKGDIPEGYSVSREKKERFSLILESASTNQTSMYLCASSISGTGDWPQHFGDGTRLSIL.

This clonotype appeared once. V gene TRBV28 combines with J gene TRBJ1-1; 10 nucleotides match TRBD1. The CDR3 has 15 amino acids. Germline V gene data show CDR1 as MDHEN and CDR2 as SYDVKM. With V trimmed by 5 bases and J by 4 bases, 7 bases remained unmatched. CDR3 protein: CASSIGQGVVTEAFF. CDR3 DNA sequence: TGTGCCAGCAGTATAGGACAGGGGGTCGTCACTGAAGCTTTCTTT.

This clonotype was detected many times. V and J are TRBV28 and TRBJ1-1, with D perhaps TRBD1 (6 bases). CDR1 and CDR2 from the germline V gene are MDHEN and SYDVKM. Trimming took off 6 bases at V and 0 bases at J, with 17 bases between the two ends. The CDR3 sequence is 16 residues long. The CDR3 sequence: CASSGDTGRMNTEAFF. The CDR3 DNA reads TGTGCCAGCAGCGGGGACACGGGACGGATGAACACTGAAGCTTTCTTT. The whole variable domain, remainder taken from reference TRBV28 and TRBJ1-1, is DVKVTQSSRYLVKRTGEKVFLECVQDMDHENMFWYRQDPGLGLRLIYFSYDVKMKEKGDIPEGYSVSREKKERFSLILESASTNQTSMYLCASSGDTGRMNTEAFFGQGTRLTVV.

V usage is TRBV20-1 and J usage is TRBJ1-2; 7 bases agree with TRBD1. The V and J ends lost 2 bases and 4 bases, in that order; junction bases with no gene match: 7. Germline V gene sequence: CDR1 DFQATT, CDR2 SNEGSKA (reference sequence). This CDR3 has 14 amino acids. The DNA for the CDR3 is TGCAGTGCTAGACCGACAGGGCCCACCTATGGCTACACCTTC. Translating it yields CSARPTGPTYGYTF.

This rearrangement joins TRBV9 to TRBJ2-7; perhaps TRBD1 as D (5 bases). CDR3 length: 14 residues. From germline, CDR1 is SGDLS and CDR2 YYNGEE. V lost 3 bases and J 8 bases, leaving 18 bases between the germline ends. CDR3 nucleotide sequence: TGTGCCAGCAGCGGGGGTACCACAGGCGCCAAGCAGTACTTC. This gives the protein CASSGGTTGAKQYF. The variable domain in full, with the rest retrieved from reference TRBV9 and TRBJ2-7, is DSGVTQTPKHLITATGQRVTLRCSPRSGDLSVYWYQQSLDQGLQFLIQYYNGEERAKGNILERFSAQQFPDLHSELNLSSLELGDSALYFCASSGGTTGAKQYFGPGTRLTVT.

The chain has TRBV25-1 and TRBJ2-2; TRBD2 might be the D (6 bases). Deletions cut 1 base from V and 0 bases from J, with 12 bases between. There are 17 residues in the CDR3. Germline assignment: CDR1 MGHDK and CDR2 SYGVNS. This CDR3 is CASSESRRGANTGELFF. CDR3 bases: TGTGCCAGCAGTGAATCGCGGCGGGGAGCGAACACCGGGGAGCTGTTTTTT. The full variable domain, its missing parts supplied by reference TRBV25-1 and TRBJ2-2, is EADIYQTPRYLVIGTGKKITLECSQTMGHDKMYWYQQDPGMELHLIHYSYGVNSTEKGDLSSESTVSRIRTEHFPLTLESARPSHTSQYLCASSESRRGANTGELFFGEGSRLTVL.

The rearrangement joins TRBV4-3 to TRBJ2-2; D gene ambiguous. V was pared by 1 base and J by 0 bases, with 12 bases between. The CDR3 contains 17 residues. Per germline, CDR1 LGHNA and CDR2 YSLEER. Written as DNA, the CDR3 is TGCGCCAGCAGCCAAGTTTACGACCAACCGAACACCGGGGAGCTGTTTTTT. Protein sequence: CASSQVYDQPNTGELFF.

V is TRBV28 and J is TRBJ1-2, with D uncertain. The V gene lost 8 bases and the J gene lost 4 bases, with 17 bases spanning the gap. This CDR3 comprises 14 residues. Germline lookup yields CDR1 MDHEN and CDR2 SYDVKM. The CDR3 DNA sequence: TGTGCCAGCTCCTTGGTAGACGGGAGCTATGGCTACACCTTC. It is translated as CASSLVDGSYGYTF.

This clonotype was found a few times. CDR3 nucleotide sequence: TGTGCCAGCAGCGTAGCCGGGACTAGCGTGGTCAGCGAGCAGTTCTTC. Encoded protein: CASSVAGTSVVSEQFF. The V call is TRBV9, the J call TRBJ2-1, with 10 bases fitting TRBD2. Germline V gene sequence: CDR1 SGDLS, CDR2 YYNGEE. The CDR3 spans 16 residues. V lost 0 bases to trimming and J lost 10 bases; unmatched junction nucleotides: 10.